These T cell receptor beta chains were read from a single sample in a study of blood T cell repertoires in COVID-19. The protocol was immunoSEQ multiplex PCR, while the TCRdb copy is restricted to in-frame clones and leaves out a portion. The top ten clones hold roughly 4% of a sample with 150,000 or so clones, approximately 86% of them seen once. Sequenced input: PBMCs or T cells enriched from blood (not recorded which). The receptors originated from a woman between 40 and 50 years old who had been exposed to COVID-19. Each CDR3 is given with its conserved first and last residue. The D gene is left open where the match is weak. Some rows have no size entry. The others give once, few or many, or a class for an expanded clone.

J | D | size | V | CDR3 | DNA
TRBJ2-5 | . | . | TRBV7-2 | CASSSRETQYF | TGTGCCAGCAGCTCCCGGGAGACCCAGTACTTC
TRBJ1-4 | . | . | TRBV9 | CASSVAPGNEKLFF | TGTGCCAGCAGCGTAGCCCCAGGCAATGAAAAACTGTTTTTT
TRBJ1-6 | . | few | TRBV10-1 | CASSLDRSPLHF | TGCGCCAGCAGTCTAGATCGTTCACCCCTCCACTTT
TRBJ1-1 | TRBD1 | . | TRBV7-9 | CAIPSNPGQGLLSEAFF | TGTGCCATCCCCTCTAACCCGGGACAGGGGTTACTGAGTGAAGCTTTCTTT
TRBJ1-6 | . | . | TRBV18 | CASSPAGVGNSPLHF | TGTGCCAGCTCACCGGCAGGGGTTGGGAATTCACCCCTCCACTTT
TRBJ2-1 | TRBD1 | few | TRBV10-2 | CASRRGQGSGGGEQFF | TGCGCCAGCAGGCGGGGACAGGGAAGTGGTGGCGGTGAGCAGTTCTTC
TRBJ2-2 | TRBD1 | . | TRBV5-1 | CASSGTGGSTGELFF | TGCGCCAGCAGTGGGACAGGGGGCAGCACCGGGGAGCTGTTTTTT
TRBJ2-2 | . | . | TRBV5-6 | CASSLVPRELFF | TGTGCCAGCAGCTTGGTCCCCAGGGAGCTGTTTTTT
TRBJ1-4 | . | once | TRBV3-1/TRBV3-2 | CASSQDRVGEKLFF | TGTGCCAGCAGCCAAGACAGGGTCGGAGAAAAACTGTTTTTT
TRBJ2-3 | TRBD2 | . | TRBV28 | CASSFPSGGTDTQYF | TGTGCCAGCAGTTTTCCGAGCGGGGGCACAGATACGCAGTATTTT
TRBJ1-1 | . | . | TRBV4-1 | CASSQRLGRPDSVEAFF | TGCGCCAGCAGCCAACGGCTTGGACGCCCGGACAGTGTTGAAGCTTTCTTT
TRBJ1-4 | . | . | TRBV3-1/TRBV3-2 | CASSESEKLFF | TGTGCCAGCAGCGAGAGCGAAAAACTGTTTTTT
TRBJ2-7 | . | . | TRBV4-1 | CASSQSGRGIYEQYF | TGCGCCAGCAGCCAATCGGGACGGGGGATCTACGAGCAGTACTTC
TRBJ1-6 | TRBD1 | . | TRBV5-1 | CASSFGDSNSPLHF | TGCGCCAGCAGCTTCGGGGACAGCAATTCACCCCTCCACTTT
TRBJ1-1 | . | once | TRBV19 | CASSIGQNTEAFF | TGTGCCAGTAGTATCGGACAGAACACTGAAGCTTTCTTT
TRBJ1-2 | TRBD1 | . | TRBV5-4 | CASSSGQAAYGYTF | TGTGCCAGCAGCAGCGGACAGGCAGCCTATGGCTACACCTTC
TRBJ2-5 | . | . | TRBV19 | CASSMQTASLKETQYF | TGTGCCAGTAGTATGCAGACAGCTTCTCTGAAAGAGACCCAGTACTTC
TRBJ1-6 | . | . | TRBV5-6 | CASSFDGGNGSPLHF | TGTGCCAGCAGCTTCGACGGGGGAAACGGATCACCCCTCCACTTT
TRBJ2-7 | . | . | TRBV11-3 | CASSLIGGYEQYF | TGTGCCAGCAGCTTAATCGGCGGATACGAGCAGTACTTC
TRBJ2-7 | TRBD1 | . | TRBV5-1 | CASSGTGVVYEQYF | TGCGCCAGCAGCGGGACAGGGGTAGTCTACGAGCAGTACTTC
TRBJ1-1 | . | . | TRBV12-3/TRBV12-4 | CASSPGPRGEAFF | TGTGCCAGCAGTCCCGGTCCTAGGGGTGAAGCTTTCTTT